The 10 T cell receptor beta chains given below trace back to one sample, sequenced in a study of graft-versus-host responses after intestinal transplantation. TCRdb keeps only in-frame clones here, not all; method: immunoSEQ multiplex PCR. The sample includes 12,000 to 15,000 clones, 35% to 40% of them seen just once. Responders (around 200,000, CFSE-labeled) were co-plated with around 200,000 irradiated, violet-dye-labeled stimulators. Sequenced here: alloreactive CD8+ T cells from a mixed lymphocyte reaction culture, sampled before intestinal transplant. Subset in this sample: CFSE-low proliferating T cells sorted from roughly 6-day pre-transplant mixed lymphocyte reaction (GvH or HvG direction). These receptors were collected from a human patient who received an intestinal transplant.

The genes are TRBV28 and TRBJ1-2, with D perhaps matching TRBD1 (5 bases). The CDR3 loop spans 16 amino acids. From germline, CDR1 is MDHEN and CDR2 SYDVKM. Trimming cost V 2 bases and J 3 bases, with 16 bases left between them. The CDR3 DNA reads as TGTGCCAGCAGTTTACCCTTACCGATAGGGGACTATGGCTACACCTTC. Amino acids: CASSLPLPIGDYGYTF.

This chain joins TRBV29-1 and TRBJ2-1, with D possibly being TRBD2 (7 bases). Germline CDR1 and CDR2: SQVTM and ANQGSEA. The V and J ends lost 1 base and 4 bases respectively, with 14 bases between them. The CDR3 totals 15 residues. The CDR3 nucleotides read TGCAGCGTTGAAGGTATAGGGGGGGCGTACAATGAGCAGTTCTTC. It encodes CSVEGIGGAYNEQFF.

This chain joins TRBV29-1 and TRBJ1-1; the D is unclear. The CDR3 covers 13 residues. Per germline, CDR1 SQVTM and CDR2 ANQGSEA. Between the trimmed V and J ends, which lost 2 bases and 0 bases, there was a span of 7 bases. CDR3 in DNA: TGCAGCGTTGAAAACAGCCTGAACACTGAAGCTTTCTTT. It yields the protein CSVENSLNTEAFF.

This clone was detected only a few times. The genes are TRBV15 and TRBJ2-7; D not certain. Germline CDR1 and CDR2: LNHNV and YYDKDF (reference sequence). The CDR3 has 16 amino acids. V dropped 1 base and J dropped 2 bases, with 15 bases sitting between them. The CDR3 nucleotides read TGTGCCACCAGCAGAGTGGGCAACAGCTTCCCCTACGAGCAGTACTTC. Translating gives CATSRVGNSFPYEQYF.

The sample holds a few counts of this clone. This sequence joins TRBV25-1 and TRBJ2-2; no firm D call. Trimming removed 6 bases at V and 7 bases at J, with 12 bases between. CDR1 and CDR2 (germline): MGHDK, SYGVNS. CDR3 length: 13 residues. CDR3 region: CASSNGFDGELFF. The CDR3 DNA follows: TGTGCCAGCAGCAACGGGTTTGACGGGGAGCTGTTTTTT.

This clone was seen only a few times. The chain has TRBV6-5 and TRBJ1-3; 8 nucleotides match TRBD1. Germline values: CDR1 MNHEY, CDR2 SVGAGI. V shed 6 bases and J 4 bases; nucleotides not matched to a gene: 8. The CDR3 contains 15 residues. The CDR3 protein is CASSPGQGLGNTIYF. As DNA, the CDR3 is TGTGCCAGCAGCCCAGGACAGGGCCTGGGAAACACCATATATTTT.

The chain uses TRBV6-1 and TRBJ2-7; TRBD1 agrees at 8 bases. Germline CDR1 reads MNHNS; CDR2 reads SASEGT. This CDR3 region has 13 residues. Trimming took 3 bases from V and 4 from J; bases not matched to a gene: 2. The CDR3: CASSEWTGYEQYF. The DNA of the CDR3 is TGTGCCAGCAGTGAGTGGACAGGGTACGAGCAGTACTTC.

V and J are TRBV19 and TRBJ2-1, with 10 bases that match TRBD1. CDR3 length: 16 amino acids. V was pared by 1 base and J by 5 bases, with 5 bases of the junction left unmatched. Germline V gene data show CDR1 as LNHDA and CDR2 as SQIVND (reference sequence). Here the CDR3 reads CASSIGPGQGNNEQFF. In DNA, the CDR3 is TGTGCCAGTAGTATAGGCCCGGGACAGGGGAACAATGAGCAGTTCTTC.

A single count supports this clone. The chain recombines TRBV28 with TRBJ1-4; D is ambiguous. The CDR3 consists of 14 residues. V gave up 3 bases and J gave up 0 bases, with 5 bases separating them. Germline CDR1 and CDR2: MDHEN and SYDVKM. In DNA, the CDR3 is TGTGCCAGCAGTTTCATGTCAACTAATGAAAAACTGTTTTTT. Its protein is CASSFMSTNEKLFF.

The V and J genes are TRBV7-3 and TRBJ1-1, with D possibly matching TRBD1 (5 bases). The length of the CDR3 is 14 residues. Germline CDR1 SGHTA, CDR2 FQGTGA. Trimming removed 1 base from V and 4 bases from J, with 10 bases in between. The CDR3 spells CASSLNGGLTEAFF. CDR3 nucleotides: TGTGCCAGCAGCTTAAATGGGGGACTCACTGAAGCTTTCTTT.